This T cell receptor beta chain was sequenced during a study of T cells after yellow fever vaccination. This clonotype occurred a few times. TCRdb independently ran MiXCR on the 5' RACE reads; one entry per CDR3 protein. Of about 130,000 distinct CDR3 sequences in the sample, around 9.8% were seen once. This specimen consisted of CD8+ T cells sorted from PBMCs, obtained on the day of the yellow fever booster vaccination. This TCR was sampled from a man aged 18 to 35 who received the YFV17D yellow fever vaccine.

Here the CDR3 reads CASSPDLDRVGFTEAFF. CDR3 nucleotides: TGCGCCAGCAGCCCGGACCTGGACAGGGTTGGATTCACTGAAGCTTTCTTT. The chain links TRBV4-3 to TRBJ1-1, with 8 bases fitting TRBD1. CDR1 is LGHNA and CDR2 is YSLEER in the germline V gene. V dropped 4 bases and J dropped 4; count of bases not matched to a gene: 14. The CDR3 extends over 17 amino acids.